This TCR beta chain originates from a study of T cell changes during pregnancy in multiple sclerosis. Produced via immunoSEQ multiplex PCR; TCRdb's table is partial and in-frame only. The data hold some 43,000 clones, with 90% to 95% observed a single time. Germline CDR1 MNHEY, CDR2 SMNVEV (reference sequence). This CDR3 has 16 amino acids. Trimming cost V 7 bases and J 9 bases; bases outside gene matches: 14. The TCR sequence derives from a female donor with multiple sclerosis, enrolled in a pregnancy study. Sequenced material: CD8+ T cells from peripheral blood mononuclear cells, taken in the third trimester of pregnancy. The chain employs TRBV27 and TRBJ2-1, with 11 bases lining up with TRBD2. The CDR3 sequence is CASNNAGTSGAGEQFF. CDR3 bases: TGTGCCAGCAACAACGCCGGGACTAGCGGTGCTGGTGAGCAGTTCTTC.